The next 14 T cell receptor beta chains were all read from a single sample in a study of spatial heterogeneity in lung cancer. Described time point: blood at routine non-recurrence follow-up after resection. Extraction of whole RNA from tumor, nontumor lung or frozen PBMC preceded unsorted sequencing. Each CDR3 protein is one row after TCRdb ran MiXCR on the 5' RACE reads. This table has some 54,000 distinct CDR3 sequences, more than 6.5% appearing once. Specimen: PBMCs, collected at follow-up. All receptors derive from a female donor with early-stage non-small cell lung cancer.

The CDR3: CASSFLAGGQETQYF. In nucleotides, the CDR3 is TGCGCCAGCAGCTTCTTGGCGGGGGGGCAAGAGACCCAGTACTTC. V and J are TRBV5-1 and TRBJ2-5, with 9 bases matching TRBD2. Germline lookup yields CDR1 SGHRS and CDR2 YFSETQ. This CDR3 spans 15 amino acids. Unmatched junction bases numbered 4, after V lost 2 bases and J lost 2 bases.

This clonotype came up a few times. DNA of the CDR3: TGTGCCAGCAGCCGAGGGACAGGGAGCCCCGTGGGGGGCTACACCTTC. Its protein product is CASSRGTGSPVGGYTF. The rearrangement joins TRBV7-9 to TRBJ1-2, with TRBD1 matching over 9 bases. The ends lost 5 bases at V and 8 bases at J; junction bases unmatched: 15. There are 16 residues in the CDR3. Per germline, CDR1 SEHNR and CDR2 FQNEAQ (reference sequence).

The CDR3 nucleotides are TGCGCCAGCAGCTTGGAGACAGTCACAGATACGCAGTATTTT. Translating it yields CASSLETVTDTQYF. V is TRBV5-1 and J is TRBJ2-3; D possibly corresponds to TRBD1 (5 bases). The germline gives CDR1 SGHRS, CDR2 YFSETQ. Between the trimmed V and J ends, which lost 0 bases and 2 bases, there was a span of 7 bases. The CDR3 is 14 residues long. The variable domain in full, with the rest retrieved from reference TRBV5-1 and TRBJ2-3, is KAGVTQTPRYLIKTRGQQVTLSCSPISGHRSVSWYQQTPGQGLQFLFEYFSETQRNKGNFPGRFSGRQFSNSRSEMNVSTLELGDSALYLCASSLETVTDTQYFGPGTRLTVL.

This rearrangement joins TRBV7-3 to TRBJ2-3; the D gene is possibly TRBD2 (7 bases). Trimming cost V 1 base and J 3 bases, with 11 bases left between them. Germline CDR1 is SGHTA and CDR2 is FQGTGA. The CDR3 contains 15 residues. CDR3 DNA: TGTGCCAGCAGCTTAATAGGGGGGGCTACAGATACGCAGTATTTT. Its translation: CASSLIGGATDTQYF.

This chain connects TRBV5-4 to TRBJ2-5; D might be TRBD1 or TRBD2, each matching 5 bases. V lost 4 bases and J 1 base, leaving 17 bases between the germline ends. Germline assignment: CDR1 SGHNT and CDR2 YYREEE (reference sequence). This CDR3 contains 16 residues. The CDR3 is CASSPVGPLVQETQYF. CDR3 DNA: TGTGCCAGCAGCCCCGTGGGACCGCTCGTCCAAGAGACCCAGTACTTC.

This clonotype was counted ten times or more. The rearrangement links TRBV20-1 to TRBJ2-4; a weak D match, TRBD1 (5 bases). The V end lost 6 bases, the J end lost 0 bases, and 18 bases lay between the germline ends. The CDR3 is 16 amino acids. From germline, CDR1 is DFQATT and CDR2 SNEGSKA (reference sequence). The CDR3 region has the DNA TGCAGTGCCACACTCCGACAGACACTAGCCAAAAACATTCAGTACTTC. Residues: CSATLRQTLAKNIQYF.

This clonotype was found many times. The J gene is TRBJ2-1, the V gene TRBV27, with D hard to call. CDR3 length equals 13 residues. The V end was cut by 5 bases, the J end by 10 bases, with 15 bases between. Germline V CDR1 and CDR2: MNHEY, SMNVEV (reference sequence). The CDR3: CASSLVGSREQFF. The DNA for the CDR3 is TGTGCCAGCAGTCTGGTGGGGTCCAGGGAGCAGTTCTTC.

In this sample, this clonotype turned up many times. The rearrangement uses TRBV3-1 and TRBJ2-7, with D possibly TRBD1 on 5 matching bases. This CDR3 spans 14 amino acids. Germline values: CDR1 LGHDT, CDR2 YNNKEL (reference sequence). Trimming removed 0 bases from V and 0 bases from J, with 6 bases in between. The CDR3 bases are TGTGCCAGCAGCCAAGAGCAGGGCTCCTACGAGCAGTACTTC. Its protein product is CASSQEQGSYEQYF.

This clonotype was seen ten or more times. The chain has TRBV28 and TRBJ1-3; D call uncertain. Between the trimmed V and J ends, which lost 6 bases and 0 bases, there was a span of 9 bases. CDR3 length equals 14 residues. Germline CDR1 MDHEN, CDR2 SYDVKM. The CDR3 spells CASRNRGSGNTIYF. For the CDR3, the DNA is TGTGCCAGCAGGAATCGGGGCTCTGGAAACACCATATATTTT.

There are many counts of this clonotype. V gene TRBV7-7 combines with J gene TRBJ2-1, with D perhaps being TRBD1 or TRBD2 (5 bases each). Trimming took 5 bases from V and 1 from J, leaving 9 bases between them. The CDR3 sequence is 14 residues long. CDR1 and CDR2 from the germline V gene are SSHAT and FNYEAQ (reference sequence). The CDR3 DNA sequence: TGTGCCAGCAGCCCGGGACGGTCCTACAATGAGCAGTTCTTC. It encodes CASSPGRSYNEQFF.

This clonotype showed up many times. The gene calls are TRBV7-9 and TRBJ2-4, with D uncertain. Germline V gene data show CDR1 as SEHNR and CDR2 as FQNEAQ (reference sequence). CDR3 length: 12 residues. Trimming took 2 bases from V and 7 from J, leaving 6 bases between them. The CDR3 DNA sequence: TGTGCCAGCAGCTTAATCGGGAACATTCAGTACTTC. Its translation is CASSLIGNIQYF.

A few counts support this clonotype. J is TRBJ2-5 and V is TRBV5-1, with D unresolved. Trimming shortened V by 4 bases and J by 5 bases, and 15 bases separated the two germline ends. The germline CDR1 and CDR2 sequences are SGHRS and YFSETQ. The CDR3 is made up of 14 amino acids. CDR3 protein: CASSPVPAAETQYF. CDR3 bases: TGCGCCAGCAGCCCCGTTCCAGCTGCCGAGACCCAGTACTTC.

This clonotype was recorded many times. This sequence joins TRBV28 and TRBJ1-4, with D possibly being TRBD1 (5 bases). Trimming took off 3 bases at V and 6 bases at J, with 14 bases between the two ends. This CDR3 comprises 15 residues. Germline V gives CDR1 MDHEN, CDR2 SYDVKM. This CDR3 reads CASSFGTPRDEKLFF. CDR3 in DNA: TGTGCCAGCAGTTTCGGGACCCCGCGAGATGAAAAACTGTTTTTT.

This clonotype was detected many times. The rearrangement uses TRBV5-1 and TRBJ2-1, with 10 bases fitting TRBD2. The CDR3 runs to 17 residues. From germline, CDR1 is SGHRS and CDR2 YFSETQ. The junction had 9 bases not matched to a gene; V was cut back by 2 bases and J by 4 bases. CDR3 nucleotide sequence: TGCGCCAGCAGCTTTGGGCTAGCGGGGGTCCTATACAATGAGCAGTTCTTC. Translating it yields CASSFGLAGVLYNEQFF.